Listed below are T cell receptor beta chains from one sample, sequenced in a study of cytomegalovirus exposure and HLA in healthy donors. Method: immunoSEQ multiplex PCR; TCRdb's copy keeps in-frame clones and lacks some. The sample contains around 140,000 clones, about 84% of which appear only once. Specimen: PBMCs. All receptors derive from a woman younger than 35 in good health and CMV-seropositive. The CDR3 runs from the conserved cysteine through the conserved F or W. The D gene is left open where the match is weak. The size entry is marked missing in some rows and otherwise reads once, few, many or a size class.

j_call v_call clone_size d_call cdr3_aa cdr3_nt
TRBJ1-5 TRBV6-1 NA NA CASSADKGNQPQHF TGTGCCAGCAGTGCGGACAAAGGCAATCAGCCCCAGCATTTT
TRBJ2-2 TRBV4-1 NA TRBD1 CASSQEPDRGTGELFF TGCGCCAGCAGCCAAGAGCCGGACAGGGGCACCGGGGAGCTGTTTTTT
TRBJ2-3 TRBV6-6 NA NA CASSYNRDSTDTQYF TGTGCCAGCAGTTATAACCGCGATAGCACAGATACGCAGTATTTT
TRBJ2-1 TRBV5-6 NA TRBD1 CASSSDRGNEQFF TGTGCCAGCAGCTCCGACAGGGGGAATGAGCAGTTCTTC
TRBJ1-1 TRBV2 NA NA CASSVIYEAFF TGTGCCAGCAGTGTAATTTATGAAGCTTTCTTT
TRBJ2-5 TRBV7-2 NA TRBD2 CASSLDKGRASHF TGTGCCAGCAGCTTGGATAAAGGGAGGGCAAGTCACTTC
TRBJ1-2 TRBV2 NA NA CASSVAILRTNYGYTF TGTGCCAGCAGTGTGGCAATTTTGAGGACTAACTATGGCTACACCTTC
TRBJ2-7 TRBV4-1 NA TRBD2 CASSQDPSGGVSYEQYF TGCGCCAGCAGCCAAGATCCCAGCGGGGGGGTCTCCTACGAGCAGTACTTC
TRBJ1-3 TRBV10-2 NA NA CASRGGGSGTIYF TGCGCCAGCAGAGGAGGAGGGTCGGGAACCATATATTTT
TRBJ2-7 TRBV7-9 NA NA CASSRAGSEQYF TGTGCCAGCAGCCGGGCGGGAAGCGAGCAGTACTTC
TRBJ1-5 TRBV6-1 once NA CASSEQEVQPQHF TGTGCCAGCAGTGAACAGGAGGTCCAGCCCCAGCATTTT
TRBJ1-1 TRBV16 NA NA CASSLSGVGNTEAFF TGTGCCAGCAGCCTTTCGGGGGTAGGGAACACTGAAGCTTTCTTT
TRBJ2-7 TRBV27 few TRBD1 CASSSTGGPYEQYF TGTGCCAGCAGTTCGACAGGGGGTCCTTACGAGCAGTACTTC
TRBJ2-7 TRBV27 NA NA CASSLGASYEQYF TGTGCCAGCAGTTTAGGGGCCTCCTACGAGCAGTACTTC
TRBJ2-2 TRBV19 NA TRBD1 CASSDRGSNTGELFF TGTGCCAGTAGCGACAGGGGGTCGAACACCGGGGAGCTGTTTTTT
TRBJ2-2 TRBV6-5 NA TRBD1 CAGKSGQTTGELFF TGTGCCGGCAAATCGGGACAGACCACCGGGGAGCTGTTTTTT
TRBJ2-7 TRBV5-8 NA TRBD2 CASSLDMVAGATISYF TGTGCCAGCAGCTTGGATATGGTAGCGGGGGCCACCATTTCTTACTTC
TRBJ1-2 TRBV7-2 NA TRBD1 CASSPQTGNYGYTF TGTGCCAGCAGCCCTCAGACAGGGAACTATGGCTACACCTTC
TRBJ1-2 TRBV7-2 NA TRBD1 CASSQGSQGARYGYTF TGTGCCAGCAGCCAGGGAAGTCAGGGGGCGCGCTATGGCTACACCTTC
TRBJ1-4 TRBV7-9 NA TRBD1 CSSSPGQVVTIPAEKLFF TGTTCCAGCAGCCCGGGACAGGTCGTAACAATTCCCGCCGAAAAACTGTTTTTT
TRBJ1-1 TRBV18 few TRBD1 CASSPQGQPTEAFF TGTGCCAGCTCACCACAGGGACAGCCCACTGAAGCTTTCTTT
TRBJ2-1 TRBV6-5 NA TRBD2 CASSSGLAGLNEQFF TGTGCCAGCAGTTCGGGACTAGCGGGGCTCAATGAGCAGTTCTTC
TRBJ2-7 TRBV5-1 NA TRBD1 CAGTPGQSYEQYF TGCGCCGGCACACCGGGACAGTCCTACGAGCAGTACTTC
TRBJ1-6 TRBV28 few NA CASSLRTSHNSPLHF TGTGCCAGCAGTTTACGTACATCGCATAATTCACCCCTCCACTTT
TRBJ2-2 TRBV11-2 NA NA CASSFPPAGRNTGELFF TGTGCCAGCAGCTTTCCTCCCGCAGGCAGGAACACCGGGGAGCTGTTTTTT
TRBJ1-4 TRBV6-1 NA NA CASSDRERGTTNEKLFF TGTGCCAGCAGTGACAGAGAAAGGGGGACAACTAATGAAAAACTGTTTTTT
TRBJ2-7 TRBV2 NA NA CASQLVQGSYEQYF TGTGCCAGCCAATTAGTGCAGGGGTCCTACGAGCAGTACTTC
TRBJ1-2 TRBV19 NA TRBD1 CASRRTGGEAYGYTF TGTGCCAGTAGGAGGACAGGGGGCGAGGCCTATGGCTACACCTTC
TRBJ1-4 TRBV30 NA TRBD1 CASRQGNEKLFF TGTGCCTCAAGACAGGGAAACGAAAAACTGTTTTTT
TRBJ1-4 TRBV6-1 NA TRBD1 CAGTGNENEKLFF TGTGCCGGGACAGGGAACGAAAATGAAAAACTGTTTTTT
TRBJ1-5 TRBV2 NA NA CASSGQGNQPQHF TGTGCCAGCAGTGGGCAGGGCAATCAGCCCCAGCATTTT
TRBJ2-7 TRBV5-1 NA NA CASGDGSSYEQYF TGCGCCAGCGGGGACGGGAGCTCCTACGAGCAGTACTTC
TRBJ2-1 TRBV5-6 NA NA CASSPQAASYNEQFF TGTGCCAGCAGCCCACAAGCGGCCTCCTACAATGAGCAGTTCTTC
TRBJ1-1 TRBV28 NA TRBD1 CASSWTGFFNTEAFF TGTGCCAGCAGTTGGACAGGGTTTTTTAACACTGAAGCTTTCTTT
TRBJ2-1 TRBV4-1 NA NA CASRPVSGPEWNEQFF TGCGCCAGCAGACCAGTATCAGGGCCTGAATGGAATGAGCAGTTCTTC
TRBJ1-1 TRBV6-5 NA NA CASSRAGFEGVAFF TGTGCCAGCAGTCGGGCAGGATTTGAGGGGGTTGCTTTCTTT
TRBJ2-1 TRBV27 NA NA CASMRRGTYNEQFF TGTGCCAGCATGCGTCGGGGTACTTACAATGAGCAGTTCTTC
TRBJ2-4 TRBV5-6 NA NA CASSGERLAKNIQYF TGTGCCAGCAGCGGGGAGCGGTTAGCCAAAAACATTCAGTACTTC
TRBJ1-2 TRBV5-4 NA NA CASRAGGRGGYTF TGTGCCAGCAGGGCAGGTGGGCGTGGTGGCTACACCTTC
TRBJ2-5 TRBV5-5 NA NA CASSTINGETQYF TGTGCCAGTTCTACGATCAACGGGGAGACCCAGTACTTC
TRBJ2-3 TRBV11-2 once NA CASSHQKDTQYF TGTGCCAGCAGTCACCAGAAGGATACGCAGTATTTT
TRBJ2-7 TRBV27 NA TRBD1 CASSLSQGVYEQYF TGTGCCAGCAGTTTATCGCAGGGGGTGTACGAGCAGTACTTC
TRBJ1-6 TRBV7-9 NA TRBD1 CASSLHGQDYNSPLHF TGTGCCAGCAGCTTGCACGGACAGGACTATAATTCACCCCTCCACTTT
TRBJ1-6 TRBV28 NA NA CASSLGTGSPLHF TGTGCCAGCAGTTTAGGAACAGGGTCACCCCTCCACTTT
TRBJ2-3 TRBV19 NA NA CASSPRQDVITDTQYF TGTGCCAGTAGTCCTCGACAGGACGTAATTACAGATACGCAGTATTTT
TRBJ2-7 TRBV5-4 NA TRBD1 CASSLAGQSYEQYF TGTGCCAGCAGCTTGGCGGGACAGAGCTACGAGCAGTACTTC
TRBJ1-1 TRBV19 NA NA CASGIQGQNTEAFF TGTGCCAGTGGAATTCAGGGACAGAACACTGAAGCTTTCTTT
TRBJ1-5 TRBV6-5 NA NA CASGGNQPQHF TGTGCCAGCGGAGGGAATCAGCCCCAGCATTTT
TRBJ1-2 TRBV6-4 NA NA CASSEPGGYGYTF TGTGCCAGCAGTGAACCGGGGGGCTATGGCTACACCTTC
TRBJ1-2 TRBV5-5 NA TRBD1 CASSPLPRGQGLAGYTF TGTGCCAGCAGCCCCCTCCCCCGAGGACAGGGCTTGGCCGGCTACACCTTC
TRBJ2-1 TRBV11-2 few TRBD2 CASSFGTSGVTYNEQFF TGTGCCAGCAGCTTCGGGACTAGCGGGGTTACCTACAATGAGCAGTTCTTC
TRBJ1-1 TRBV19 few NA CASSEGQRTEAFF TGTGCCAGTAGTGAGGGCCAGAGGACTGAAGCTTTCTTT
TRBJ1-1 TRBV7-8 NA NA CASSLVGETEAFF TGTGCCAGCAGCTTAGTCGGTGAGACTGAAGCTTTCTTT
TRBJ2-7 TRBV5-4 NA TRBD2 CASSLTGGYEQYF TGTGCCAGCAGCTTGACGGGGGGCTACGAGCAGTACTTC
TRBJ1-2 TRBV7-9 NA TRBD1 CASSQGQGAPSYGYTF TGTGCCAGCAGCCAGGGACAGGGGGCGCCCAGCTATGGCTACACCTTC